These 14 T cell receptor beta chains were sequenced from one sample in a study of long-term antiretroviral therapy in people with HIV (dated 2022 in TCRdb). The immunoSEQ hsTCRB v3.0 assay was used at survey level resolution for TRB variable region sequencing. This immuneACCESS table, as held by TCRdb, lists in-frame sequences with V and J called but not all clones. Of the missing ones, under half trace to an unresolved V gene in checked studies; the others have no known cause. This sample has some 23,000 clones in its table, and approximately 93% of those were observed once. About 10% of the sample lies in the top ten. This material consisted of unsorted PBMCs, taken 7.6 years after starting antiretroviral therapy. The receptors were sampled from a woman aged 40 to 50 with HIV.

The chain couples TRBV9 to TRBJ2-1; the match to TRBD2 covers 12 bases. The CDR3 is made up of 16 amino acids. V shed 4 bases, J shed 8 bases, and the junction held 10 bases outside the gene matches. Germline CDR1 is SGDLS and CDR2 is YYNGEE. DNA for the CDR3: TGTGCCAGCAGCTCAAAACTAGCGGGGGGTAATGATGAGCAGTTCTTC. Encoded protein: CASSSKLAGGNDEQFF.

The V and J genes are TRBV15 and TRBJ1-2, with a tentative D call TRBD1 (5 bases). The CDR3 has 15 amino acids. Germline V gene lookup returns CDR1 LNHNV and CDR2 YYDKDF (reference sequence). Trimming stripped 1 base from V and 2 bases from J, with 11 bases between. CDR3: CATSRALGGNYGYTF. DNA of the CDR3: TGTGCCACCAGCAGAGCCTTGGGGGGGAACTATGGCTACACCTTC.

The V gene is TRBV10-1, the J gene TRBJ2-1; TRBD1 or TRBD2 may be the D gene (5 bases each). There are 14 residues in the CDR3. Germline V gene sequence: CDR1 WNHNN, CDR2 SYGVQD (reference sequence). Trimming took 5 bases from V and 7 from J, leaving 15 bases between them. The DNA of the CDR3 is TGCGCCAGCAGTCCCATGAGGGGCGGGAATGAGCAGTTCTTC. It encodes CASSPMRGGNEQFF.

The V gene is TRBV6-5, the J gene TRBJ1-2; D ambiguous. Per the germline V gene, CDR1 is MNHEY and CDR2 is SVGAGI. The ends were cut back, 4 bases at V and 5 bases at J, with 20 bases in the middle. CDR3 size: 16 residues. For the CDR3, the DNA is TGTGCCAGCAGTTCAACTAGGGCATCACTTGCATATGGCTACACCTTC. Translation gives CASSSTRASLAYGYTF.

V gene TRBV5-1 combines with J gene TRBJ1-2; D is undetermined. Trimming shortened V by 3 bases and J by 5 bases, and 14 bases separated the two germline ends. The CDR3 is 14 amino acids. In germline, CDR1 is SGHRS, CDR2 YFSETQ. This chain's CDR3 is CASSSDSGNYGYTF. Written as DNA, the CDR3 is TGCGCCAGCAGCTCGGATTCTGGGAATTATGGCTACACCTTC.

The chain joins TRBV5-1 to TRBJ1-1; D unresolved. This CDR3 region has 14 residues. Germline-derived CDR1 and CDR2 are SGHRS and YFSETQ. Trimming cost V 0 bases and J 5 bases, with 11 bases left between them. In nucleotides, the CDR3 is TGCGCCAGCAGCTTGGACACGGTGGCGACTGAAGCTTTCTTT. This sequence encodes CASSLDTVATEAFF.

The chain carries TRBV4-2 and TRBJ2-2; TRBD2 aligns across 7 bases. Germline CDR1 reads LGHNA; CDR2 reads YNFKEQ. Unmatched junction bases numbered 2, after V lost 0 bases and J lost 1 base. The CDR3 covers 16 residues. CDR3 in amino acids: CASSQEPGGNTGELFF. The CDR3 DNA follows: TGTGCCAGCAGCCAAGAGCCGGGGGGGAACACCGGGGAGCTGTTTTTT.

V is TRBV10-3 and J is TRBJ1-1; a weak D match, TRBD1 (6 bases). The germline CDR1 and CDR2 sequences are ENHRY and SYGVKD. The germline V and J ends were trimmed by 0 bases and 4 bases, with 9 bases remaining between them. The CDR3 is 14 amino acids. DNA of the CDR3: TGTGCCATCAGTGAGTCAGGGGGGATCACTGAAGCTTTCTTT. This translates into CAISESGGITEAFF.

A single count supports this clone. The rearrangement joins TRBV5-1 to TRBJ2-7; the match to TRBD1 covers 9 bases. This CDR3 region has 15 residues. V was clipped by 2 bases and J by 2 bases; unmatched bases: 5. Germline V lookup: CDR1 SGHRS, CDR2 YFSETQ. CDR3 amino acids: CASSFRRDRAYEQYF. CDR3 nucleotides: TGCGCCAGCAGCTTTCGCCGGGACAGGGCCTACGAGCAGTACTTC.

This sequence joins TRBV5-6 and TRBJ1-6; 8 bases align to TRBD1. J lost 9 bases, V lost 2 bases, and 7 bases had no gene match. The CDR3 runs to 15 residues. Per the germline V gene, CDR1 is SGHDT and CDR2 is YYEEEE. CDR3 bases: TGTGCCAGCAGCTTTCTAGACAGGGGTAGTTCACCCCTCCACTTT. It specifies CASSFLDRGSSPLHF.

The chain uses TRBV6-1 and TRBJ2-7; D gene ambiguous. The CDR3 is 11 residues long. Between the trimmed V and J ends, which lost 4 bases and 7 bases, there was a span of 8 bases. In germline, CDR1 is MNHNS, CDR2 SASEGT. The DNA for the CDR3 is TGTGCCAGCAGTGGCTTCCAAGAGCAGTACTTC. Translating gives CASSGFQEQYF.

CDR3 in amino acids: CASSVSGGAWDTQYF. For the CDR3, the DNA is TGTGCCAGCAGCGTATCCGGGGGGGCCTGGGATACGCAGTATTTT. This chain joins TRBV9 and TRBJ2-3, with 8 nucleotides matching TRBD2. This CDR3 is built from 15 residues. The J segment lost 6 bases and the V segment lost 1 base, leaving 7 bases of the junction unmatched. From germline, CDR1 is SGDLS and CDR2 YYNGEE.

J is TRBJ2-1 and V is TRBV19; possibly TRBD1 or TRBD2 for D (5 bases each). The germline V and J ends were trimmed by 2 bases and 6 bases, with 11 bases remaining between them. CDR1 LNHDA and CDR2 SQIVND come from the germline V gene (reference sequence). The CDR3 consists of 14 residues. The CDR3 DNA reads as TGTGCCAGTAGTATAATGGGGGAAGGCAATGAGCAGTTCTTC. This encodes CASSIMGEGNEQFF.

This clone was counted once. The chain uses TRBV18 and TRBJ2-1, with 7 bases aligning to TRBD1. Germline V CDR1 and CDR2: KGHSH, LQKENI. This CDR3 contains 12 residues. With V trimmed by 3 bases and J by 8 bases, 1 base remained unmatched. In DNA, the CDR3 is TGTGCCAGCTCACCCGACAGGGATGAGCAGTTCTTC. Its protein product is CASSPDRDEQFF.